This T cell receptor (beta chain) was sequenced in a study of shared clonotypes between healthy human individuals. V dropped 6 bases and J dropped 4; count of bases not matched to a gene: 4. CDR1 and CDR2 from the germline V gene are MNHEY and SVGAGI. This CDR3 has 14 amino acids. Assay: immunoSEQ multiplex PCR; the TCRdb copy retains only in-frame clones and omits some. The sample shows 90,000 to 150,000 clones, around 65% of them seen only once. The chain couples TRBV6-5 to TRBJ2-2; 8 positions match TRBD1. Sample: memory CD8+ T cells sorted from blood. Subset indicated: CD45RO+ cells pooled with CCR7-negative TemRA cells. The source is a woman aged 30 to 39 in good health. The CDR3 DNA reads TGTGCCAGCAGCCCGACAGGGGTCACCGGGGAGCTGTTTTTT. This translates into CASSPTGVTGELFF.